This T cell receptor beta chain was captured in a study of cytomegalovirus exposure and HLA in healthy donors. At the level of the study: The 650 to 850 first-cohort repertoires and the 130 or so validation repertoires shared the same platform, a later analysis reported.

On this clone itself: The antigen is undetermined.

Profiled with immunoSEQ multiplex PCR; TCRdb holds only in-frame clones, not every one. The sample records approximately 200,000 clones, about 81% being singletons. Whole-study results and caveats: The classifier was said to identify cytomegalovirus status with high specificity and sensitivity. The study recorded 150 to 200 TCR beta chains that were cytomegalovirus-associated.

The germline gives CDR1 MNHEY, CDR2 SMNVEV (reference sequence). The CDR3 is 18 residues long. V was cut by 3 bases and J by 3 bases, with 24 bases left in between. The clonotype comes from a woman aged 30 to 39 in good health and CMV-seronegative. What was sequenced was PBMCs. This chain connects TRBV27 to TRBJ2-7; D might be TRBD2 (6 bases). The CDR3 bases are TGTGCCAGCAGTTTGAACCTGAAGGTCGCGGGAAGAAACTACGAGCAGTACTTC. This translates into CASSLNLKVAGRNYEQYF.